The text below deals with one T cell receptor beta chain. The data derive from a study of blood T cell repertoires in COVID-19. Turning to the study itself: From the United States, Italy and Spain came samples of acute and convalescent COVID-19.

V was pared by 2 bases and J by 3 bases, with 7 bases between. Germline CDR1 and CDR2: MNHEY and SVGEGT. This CDR3 has 13 amino acids. Clones were read by immunoSEQ multiplex PCR, and TCRdb kept only the in-frame ones, dropping some. The data contain about 200,000 clones, 86% of them singletons. Participants spanned ages roughly 18 to 90 years and resided in 20 to 25 US areas. The chain has TRBV6-2 or TRBV6-3 and TRBJ1-2; D uncertain. The clonotype originates from a man in his forties or fifties with acute COVID-19. Sequenced material: PBMCs or T cells enriched from blood (not recorded which). The DNA of the CDR3 is TGTGCCAGCAGTTACCTGGGCGACTATGGCTACACCTTC. It codes for CASSYLGDYGYTF.